These 7 T cell receptor beta chains originate from one sample sequenced in a study of OX40 agonist ivuxolimab in advanced cancers. Only in-frame clones appear in the TCRdb table, and some are missing; sequencing was by immunoSEQ multiplex PCR. The sample has 82,000 or so clones, roughly 92% seen once; the top ten hold roughly 0.65%. The sample in question was CD4+ or CD8+ T cells sorted from blood, obtained in a trial of the OX40 agonist ivuxolimab. The receptors here all came from an adult with an advanced solid tumor such as melanoma, head and neck, liver or kidney cancer.

This rearrangement joins TRBV5-1 to TRBJ2-6; 9 bases line up with TRBD1. CDR1 and CDR2 (germline): SGHRS, YFSETQ. V trimming: 6 bases; J trimming: 2 bases; junction bases outside the gene matches: 3. The CDR3 is made up of 15 amino acids. The CDR3 loop is CASNRGQAGANVLTF. The CDR3, as DNA: TGCGCCAGCAACAGGGGGCAGGCTGGGGCCAACGTCCTGACTTTC.

This chain connects TRBV5-1 to TRBJ1-1; TRBD1 matches 8 bases. Germline V lookup: CDR1 SGHRS, CDR2 YFSETQ. Trimming at V came to 2 bases and at J to 5 bases, leaving 5 bases not matched to a gene. This CDR3 region has 14 residues. This CDR3 reads CASSLNRGFTEAFF. The CDR3 DNA reads as TGCGCCAGCAGCTTAAACAGGGGGTTTACTGAAGCTTTCTTT.

The J gene is TRBJ2-1, the V gene TRBV7-3; TRBD2 matches 9 bases. The CDR3 has 18 amino acids. Trimming removed 2 bases from V and 5 bases from J; junction bases left unmatched: 13. CDR1 and CDR2 (germline): SGHTA, FQGTGA. DNA for the CDR3: TGTGCCAGCAGCTTAGTCCCTCCCTTAGCGGGGGCTAACAATGAGCAGTTCTTC. Translation: CASSLVPPLAGANNEQFF. Supplemented by reference TRBV7-3 and TRBJ2-1, the full variable domain reads GAGVSQTPSNKVTEKGKYVELRCDPISGHTALYWYRQSLGQGPEFLIYFQGTGAADDSGLPNDRFFAVRPEGSVSTLKIQRTERGDSAVYLCASSLVPPLAGANNEQFFGPGTRLTVL.

CDR3 region: CASSGGVGADTGELFF. For the CDR3, the DNA is TGTGCCAGCAGTGGGGGAGTGGGGGCCGACACCGGGGAGCTGTTTTTT. The J gene is TRBJ2-2, the V gene TRBV6-1; D possibly corresponds to TRBD1 (6 bases). The CDR3 is made up of 16 amino acids. CDR1 and CDR2 (germline): MNHNS, SASEGT. V was clipped by 4 bases and J by 3 bases, with 15 bases between them.

The rearrangement joins TRBV27 to TRBJ1-2, with 9 bases aligning to TRBD1. This CDR3 comprises 15 residues. V gave up 0 bases and J gave up 3 bases; unmatched junction bases: 2. In germline, CDR1 is MNHEY, CDR2 SMNVEV (reference sequence). CDR3 loop: CASSLSRTGDYGYTF. DNA of the CDR3: TGTGCCAGCAGTTTATCGCGGACAGGGGACTATGGCTACACCTTC.

V gene TRBV5-8 combines with J gene TRBJ2-5; D is uncertain. Germline V gene sequence: CDR1 SGHTS, CDR2 YDEGEE. This CDR3 has 11 amino acids. Trimming took off 6 bases at V and 5 bases at J, with 8 bases between the two ends. CDR3 region: CASNYFETQYF. The CDR3 nucleotides read TGTGCCAGCAACTATTTCGAGACCCAGTACTTC.

The gene calls are TRBV30 and TRBJ1-4, with a possible D match to TRBD1 (6 bases). The CDR3 length is 15 residues. V was cut by 3 bases and J by 6 bases, with 17 bases left in between. Per the germline V gene, CDR1 is GTSNPN and CDR2 is SVGIG (reference sequence). CDR3 DNA sequence: TGTGCCTGGAGCGCCGGAGGGGGTGGAGATGAAAAACTGTTTTTT. Translation gives CAWSAGGGGDEKLFF. The complete variable domain, with remaining parts taken from reference TRBV30 and TRBJ1-4, reads SQTIHQWPATLVQPVGSPLSLECTVEGTSNPNLYWYRQAAGRGLQLLFYSVGIGQISSEVPQNLSASRPQDRQFILSSKKLLLSDSGFYLCAWSAGGGGDEKLFFGSGTQLSVL.